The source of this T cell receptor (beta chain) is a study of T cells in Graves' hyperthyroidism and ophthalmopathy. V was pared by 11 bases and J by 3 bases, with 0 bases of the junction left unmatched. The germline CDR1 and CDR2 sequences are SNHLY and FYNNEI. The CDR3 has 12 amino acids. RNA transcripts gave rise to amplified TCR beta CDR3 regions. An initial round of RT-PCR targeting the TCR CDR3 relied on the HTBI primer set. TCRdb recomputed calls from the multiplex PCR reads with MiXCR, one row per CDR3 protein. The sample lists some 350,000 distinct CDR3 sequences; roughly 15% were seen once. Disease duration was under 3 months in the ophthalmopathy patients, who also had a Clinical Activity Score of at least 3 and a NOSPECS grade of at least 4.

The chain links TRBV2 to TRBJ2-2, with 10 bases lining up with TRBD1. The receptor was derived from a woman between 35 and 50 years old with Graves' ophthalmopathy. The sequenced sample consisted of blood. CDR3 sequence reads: CAGQGDTGELFF. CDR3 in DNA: TGTGCCGGACAGGGGGACACCGGGGAGCTGTTTTTT.